Following are 27 T cell receptor beta chains from one sample sequenced in a study of blood T cell repertoires in COVID-19. Profiling relied on immunoSEQ multiplex PCR, and the TCRdb table lists in-frame clones only, not all of them. The sample yields under 450,000 clones, more than 85% seen once. Sequencing was performed on PBMCs or T cells enriched from blood (not recorded which). The receptors shown here come from a woman in her thirties or forties who had been exposed to COVID-19.

The chain links TRBV3-1 (or the pseudogene TRBV3-2) to TRBJ2-3; D remains ambiguous. Trimming took 0 bases from V and 6 from J, leaving 10 bases between them. From germline, CDR1 is LGHDT and CDR2 YNNKEL (reference sequence). This CDR3 has 14 residues. Written as DNA, the CDR3 is TGTGCCAGCAGCCAAGACTCAGGTTTTGATACGCAGTATTTT. Translating it yields CASSQDSGFDTQYF.

The chain carries TRBV10-2 and TRBJ1-2, with 12 nucleotides matching TRBD1. The V segment lost 5 bases and the J segment 4 bases; nucleotides outside the gene matches: 8. The CDR3 has 16 amino acids. Germline V gene data show CDR1 as WSHSY and CDR2 as SAAADI. The DNA of the CDR3 is TGCGCCAGCAGTTTCGGGACAGGGGGCGCAGGCTATGGCTACACCTTC. This translates into CASSFGTGGAGYGYTF.

The chain employs TRBV3-1 (or the pseudogene TRBV3-2) and TRBJ1-5; unclear D gene. CDR1 and CDR2 (germline): LGHDT, YNNKEL (reference sequence). V was pared by 2 bases and J by 0 bases, with 8 bases between. The CDR3 has 15 amino acids. CDR3 region: CASSQREGSNQPQHF. In DNA form, the CDR3 reads TGTGCCAGCAGCCAACGGGAGGGTAGCAATCAGCCCCAGCATTTT.

The chain's CDR3 is CASSLSPGLEQYF. Written as DNA, the CDR3 is TGTGCCAGCAGTTTATCCCCCGGGTTAGAGCAGTACTTC. This sequence joins TRBV27 and TRBJ2-7, with D unclear. Trimming stripped 0 bases from V and 7 bases from J, with 10 bases between. CDR3 length: 13 residues. Germline CDR1 and CDR2: MNHEY and SMNVEV (reference sequence).

This rearrangement joins TRBV21-1 to TRBJ2-5; the DNA was not used to check the table's D call, TRBD1. TRBV21-1 is deemed a pseudogene. The CDR3 covers 11 residues. The chain's CDR3 is CVCQGQETQYF. The CDR3 DNA reads as TGTGTCTGTCAGGGGCAAGAGACCCAGTACTTC.

J is TRBJ2-5 and V is TRBV12-3 or TRBV12-4, with D possibly being TRBD1 (5 bases). V shed 2 bases and J shed 11 bases, with 15 bases lying between them. The CDR3 length is 13 residues. CDR3 coding DNA: TGTGCCAGCAGTTTAAATCGTGGGGCAGGACAGTACTTC. Translation: CASSLNRGAGQYF.

The V call is TRBV9, the J call TRBJ1-2; D perhaps matches TRBD1 (6 bases). The germline V and J ends were trimmed by 3 bases and 3 bases, with 15 bases remaining between them. The CDR3 is made up of 15 amino acids. CDR1 SGDLS and CDR2 YYNGEE come from the germline V gene. CDR3 in DNA: TGTGCCAGCAGCGCCGTGGACAGAGCGCACTATGGCTACACCTTC. It translates to CASSAVDRAHYGYTF.

The chain uses TRBV18 and TRBJ2-4, with TRBD1 matching over 10 bases. V lost 3 bases, J lost 5 bases, and 16 bases stayed unmatched. CDR3 size: 19 residues. Per germline, CDR1 KGHSH and CDR2 LQKENI. CDR3 amino acids: CASSPGQGWILESENIQYF. The CDR3 DNA follows: TGTGCCAGCTCACCGGGACAGGGGTGGATATTAGAGTCCGAAAACATTCAGTACTTC.

In DNA, the CDR3 is TGTGCCAGCAGTCGGGACAGGAGGCTCTCCTATAATTCACCCCTCCACTTT. As protein: CASSRDRRLSYNSPLHF. This chain uses TRBV5-5 with TRBJ1-6, with 8 bases identical to TRBD1. This CDR3 has 17 residues. Germline CDR1 SGHKS, CDR2 YYEKEE (reference sequence). The V and J ends lost 5 bases and 0 bases, in that order; junction bases with no gene match: 7.

The V call is TRBV19, the J call TRBJ1-2; no definite D call. V lost 5 bases to trimming and J lost 0 bases, with 7 bases between them. This CDR3 region has 13 residues. Germline CDR1 is LNHDA and CDR2 is SQIVND (reference sequence). The CDR3 is CASSRVPNYGYTF. CDR3 sequence (DNA): TGTGCCAGTAGTCGGGTTCCTAACTATGGCTACACCTTC.

The gene calls are TRBV27 and TRBJ1-5; D may be TRBD1 (6 bases). The CDR3 consists of 15 residues. Germline loops: CDR1 MNHEY, CDR2 SMNVEV (reference sequence). Trimming shortened V by 6 bases and J by 6 bases, and 18 bases separated the two germline ends. The CDR3 DNA reads as TGTGCCAGCAGCAGACAGGCGCTGGTGGGTCAGCCCCAGCATTTT. Protein sequence: CASSRQALVGQPQHF.

This clone was observed a single time. The chain employs TRBV2 and TRBJ2-7; 9 bases line up with TRBD1. V lost 7 bases, J lost 7 bases, and 11 bases stayed unmatched. Germline assignment: CDR1 SNHLY and CDR2 FYNNEI. The CDR3 is made up of 14 amino acids. The CDR3 reads CASKTGTGYREQYF. CDR3 sequence (DNA): TGTGCCAGCAAGACCGGGACAGGGTATCGGGAGCAGTACTTC.

This sequence joins TRBV30 and TRBJ1-2; D is uncertain. CDR3 size: 14 residues. V lost 5 bases and J 7 bases, leaving 20 bases between the germline ends. Germline CDR1 and CDR2: GTSNPN and SVGIG (reference sequence). As DNA, the CDR3 is TGTGCCTGGGGAACAGTAGTGCCTTGGGTTGGCTACACCTTC. It specifies CAWGTVVPWVGYTF. Using reference TRBV30 and TRBJ1-2 for the parts outside the CDR3, the full variable domain is SQTIHQWPATLVQPVGSPLSLECTVEGTSNPNLYWYRQAAGRGLQLLFYSVGIGQISSEVPQNLSASRPQDRQFILSSKKLLLSDSGFYLCAWGTVVPWVGYTFGSGTRLTVV.

The chain is built from TRBV7-8 and TRBJ2-1; a possible D gene is TRBD2 (5 bases). This CDR3 contains 17 residues. Trimming stripped 5 bases from V and 0 bases from J, with 17 bases between. Germline loops: CDR1 SGHVS, CDR2 FQNEAQ. CDR3 residues: CASSQDSPMASYNEQFF. In nucleotides, the CDR3 is TGTGCCAGCAGCCAGGACTCACCTATGGCCTCCTACAATGAGCAGTTCTTC.

The V gene is TRBV5-8, the J gene TRBJ1-3; TRBD1 might be the D (6 bases). With 1 base removed from V and 7 bases from J, the gap between germline ends came to 12 bases. The V gene's germline CDR1 is SGHTS and CDR2 YDEGEE. The CDR3 length is 14 residues. CDR3 sequence: CASSLYQGWNTIYF. CDR3 bases: TGTGCCAGCAGCTTGTATCAGGGGTGGAACACCATATATTTT.

This chain connects TRBV5-1 to TRBJ2-1; possibly TRBD1 for D (5 bases). Germline assignment: CDR1 SGHRS and CDR2 YFSETQ. Trimming took 0 bases from V and 7 from J, leaving 14 bases between them. The CDR3 consists of 15 residues. The CDR3 DNA sequence: TGCGCCAGCAGCTTGGTCAGGGTAAAGGGGAATGAGCAGTTCTTC. Translating gives CASSLVRVKGNEQFF.

The V gene is TRBV18, the J gene TRBJ1-3; D gene uncertain. V was trimmed by 5 bases and J by 3 bases, leaving 5 bases between them. The CDR3 length is 12 residues. Germline values: CDR1 KGHSH, CDR2 LQKENI. The CDR3 sequence is CASSSGGNTIYF. The CDR3 DNA follows: TGTGCCAGCTCATCCGGTGGAAACACCATATATTTT.

V is TRBV19 and J is TRBJ1-4; 8 bases agree with TRBD1. Germline V gene data show CDR1 as LNHDA and CDR2 as SQIVND (reference sequence). This CDR3 has 16 amino acids. The junction had 13 bases not matched to a gene; V was cut back by 6 bases and J by 7 bases. The CDR3 DNA sequence: TGTGCCAGTAGAACTACACCCAGGGGGCTGGGTGAAAAACTGTTTTTT. Protein: CASRTTPRGLGEKLFF.

This clone occurred once. The rearrangement joins TRBV6-2 or TRBV6-3 to TRBJ2-7; D is possibly TRBD2 (6 bases). Trimming shortened V by 5 bases and J by 10 bases, and 12 bases separated the two germline ends. The length of the CDR3 is 11 residues. CDR1 and CDR2 (germline): MNHEY, SVGEGT. CDR3 sequence reads: CASSIRGEQYF. The CDR3 DNA reads TGTGCCAGCAGTATCCGCGGGGAACAGTACTTC.

CDR3 sequence (DNA): TGTGCCAGCAGCGGACTAGCGGGATTCAATGAGCAGTTCTTC. Translation gives CASSGLAGFNEQFF. This chain joins TRBV7-9 and TRBJ2-1, with 12 bases lining up with TRBD2. CDR1 and CDR2 from the germline V gene are SEHNR and FQNEAQ (reference sequence). The ends lost 5 bases at V and 6 bases at J; junction bases unmatched: 2. This CDR3 is built from 14 residues.

The chain has TRBV27 and TRBJ2-1; D may be TRBD2 (5 bases). The V and J ends lost 6 bases and 8 bases respectively, with 20 bases between them. The CDR3 is 15 amino acids. Germline values: CDR1 MNHEY, CDR2 SMNVEV (reference sequence). The CDR3 DNA is TGTGCCAGCAGACTAGGACGGCCTAATTTGGATGAGCAGTTCTTC. Translating it yields CASRLGRPNLDEQFF.

The chain joins TRBV7-9 to TRBJ1-4; tentatively, D is TRBD1 (5 bases). The germline gives CDR1 SEHNR, CDR2 FQNEAQ (reference sequence). This CDR3 spans 14 amino acids. Between the trimmed V and J ends, which lost 6 bases and 1 base, there was a span of 9 bases. The CDR3 protein is CASSSQETNEKLFF. CDR3 DNA: TGTGCCAGCAGTTCACAGGAAACTAATGAAAAACTGTTTTTT.

This sequence joins TRBV27 and TRBJ1-5; the match to TRBD1 covers 8 bases. This CDR3 has 17 residues. The V gene end was trimmed by 9 bases and the J gene end by 3 bases; junction bases not matched to a gene: 16. The germline V gene has CDR1 MNHEY and CDR2 SMNVEV (reference sequence). The CDR3: CASPRTGLTTSNQPQHF. In DNA, the CDR3 is TGTGCCAGTCCCCGGACAGGGCTAACCACCTCCAATCAGCCCCAGCATTTT.

The chain combines TRBV1 with TRBJ2-3; the table's D call, TRBD2, has no DNA check behind it. TRBV1 is deemed a pseudogene. CDR3 length: 17 amino acids. The CDR3 loop is CTSSQDLCGGSTDTQYF. The DNA for the CDR3 is TGCACCAGCAGCCAAGATCTTTGCGGGGGAAGCACAGATACGCAGTATTTT.

The V and J genes are TRBV5-4 and TRBJ2-2; D is perhaps TRBD1 (5 bases). V lost 8 bases and J 1 base, leaving 9 bases between the germline ends. The CDR3 extends over 13 amino acids. From germline, CDR1 is SGHNT and CDR2 YYREEE (reference sequence). The CDR3 DNA follows: TGTGCCAGTGGACAAATGAACACCGGGGAGCTGTTTTTT. It codes for CASGQMNTGELFF.

V usage is TRBV19 and J usage is TRBJ1-6; weak D call: TRBD1 (5 bases). Germline V gene sequence: CDR1 LNHDA, CDR2 SQIVND (reference sequence). V lost 10 bases to trimming and J lost 9 bases, with 19 bases between them. This CDR3 is built from 14 residues. Written as DNA, the CDR3 is TGTGCCACCCACCCAGGGAACGGACCTTCACCCCTCCACTTT. The encoded protein is CATHPGNGPSPLHF.

This chain connects TRBV7-9 to TRBJ1-2, with TRBD1 identical over 9 bases. The CDR3 is 16 residues long. Germline V CDR1 and CDR2: SEHNR, FQNEAQ (reference sequence). V dropped 4 bases and J dropped 7; count of bases not matched to a gene: 13. The CDR3 DNA follows: TGTGCCAGCAGCTCGGGAGGGACAGGGAGTAGGTTTGGCTACACCTTC. Translation: CASSSGGTGSRFGYTF.